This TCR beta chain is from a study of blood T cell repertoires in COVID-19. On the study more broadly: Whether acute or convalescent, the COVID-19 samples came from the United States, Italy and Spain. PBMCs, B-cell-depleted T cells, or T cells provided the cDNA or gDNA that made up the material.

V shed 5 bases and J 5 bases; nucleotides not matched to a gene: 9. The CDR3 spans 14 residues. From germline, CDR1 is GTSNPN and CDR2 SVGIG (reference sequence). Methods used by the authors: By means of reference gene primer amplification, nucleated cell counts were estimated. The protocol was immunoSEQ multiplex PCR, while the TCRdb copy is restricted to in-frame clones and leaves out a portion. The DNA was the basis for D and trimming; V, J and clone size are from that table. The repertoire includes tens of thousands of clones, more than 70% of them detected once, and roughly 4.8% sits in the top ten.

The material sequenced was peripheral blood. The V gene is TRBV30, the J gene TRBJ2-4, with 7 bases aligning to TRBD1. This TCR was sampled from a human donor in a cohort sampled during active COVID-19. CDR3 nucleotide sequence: TGTGCCTGGTCAGGGGGAAATTTCGAAAACATTCAGTACTTC. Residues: CAWSGGNFENIQYF.